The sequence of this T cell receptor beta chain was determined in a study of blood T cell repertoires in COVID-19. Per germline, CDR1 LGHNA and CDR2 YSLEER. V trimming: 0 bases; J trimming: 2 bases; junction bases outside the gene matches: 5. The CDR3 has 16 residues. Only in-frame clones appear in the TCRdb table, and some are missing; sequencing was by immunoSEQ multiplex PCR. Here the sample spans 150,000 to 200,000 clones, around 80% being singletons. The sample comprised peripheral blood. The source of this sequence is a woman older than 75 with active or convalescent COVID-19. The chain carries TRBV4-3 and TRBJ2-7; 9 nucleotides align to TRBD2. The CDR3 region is CASSQDRSGGPYEQYF. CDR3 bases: TGCGCCAGCAGCCAAGATCGGAGCGGGGGGCCCTACGAGCAGTACTTC.